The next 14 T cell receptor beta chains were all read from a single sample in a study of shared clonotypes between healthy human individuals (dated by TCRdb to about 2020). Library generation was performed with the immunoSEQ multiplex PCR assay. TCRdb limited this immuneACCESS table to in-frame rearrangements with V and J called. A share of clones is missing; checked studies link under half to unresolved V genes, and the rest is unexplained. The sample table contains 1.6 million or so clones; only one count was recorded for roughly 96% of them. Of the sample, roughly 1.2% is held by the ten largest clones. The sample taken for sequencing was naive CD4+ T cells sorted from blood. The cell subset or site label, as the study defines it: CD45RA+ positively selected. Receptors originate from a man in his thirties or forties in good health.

CDR3 sequence: CASSYLAGGQGEQFF. The CDR3 DNA is TGTGCCAGCAGTTACCTAGCGGGAGGCCAGGGAGAGCAGTTCTTC. V is TRBV6-5 and J is TRBJ2-1; the match to TRBD2 covers 11 bases. Germline V lookup: CDR1 MNHEY, CDR2 SVGAGI. The CDR3 totals 15 residues. The V segment lost 2 bases and the J segment 10 bases; nucleotides outside the gene matches: 7.

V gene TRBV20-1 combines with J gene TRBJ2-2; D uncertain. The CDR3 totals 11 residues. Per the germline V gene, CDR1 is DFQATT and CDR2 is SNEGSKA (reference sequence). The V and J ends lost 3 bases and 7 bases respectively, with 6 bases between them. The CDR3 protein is CSASGFGELFF. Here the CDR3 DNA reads TGCAGTGCTAGCGGGTTCGGGGAGCTGTTTTTT.

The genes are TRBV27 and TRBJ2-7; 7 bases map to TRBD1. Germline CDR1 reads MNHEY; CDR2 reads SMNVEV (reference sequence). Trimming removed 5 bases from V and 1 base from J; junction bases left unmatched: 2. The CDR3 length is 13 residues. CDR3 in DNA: TGTGCCAGCAGTAACAGGGGATCCTACGAGCAGTACTTC. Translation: CASSNRGSYEQYF.

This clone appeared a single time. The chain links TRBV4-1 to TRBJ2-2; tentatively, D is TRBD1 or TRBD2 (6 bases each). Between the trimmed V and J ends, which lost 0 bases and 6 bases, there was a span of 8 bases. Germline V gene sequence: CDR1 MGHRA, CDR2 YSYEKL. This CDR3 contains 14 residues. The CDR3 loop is CASSQDRGPGELFF. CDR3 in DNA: TGCGCCAGCAGCCAAGATCGGGGGCCCGGGGAGCTGTTTTTT.

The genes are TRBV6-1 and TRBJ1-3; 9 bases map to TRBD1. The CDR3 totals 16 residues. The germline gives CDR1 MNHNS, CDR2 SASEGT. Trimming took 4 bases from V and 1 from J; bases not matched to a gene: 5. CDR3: CASSVSTGGSGNTIYF. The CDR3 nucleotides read TGTGCCAGCAGTGTTTCGACAGGGGGATCTGGAAACACCATATATTTT.

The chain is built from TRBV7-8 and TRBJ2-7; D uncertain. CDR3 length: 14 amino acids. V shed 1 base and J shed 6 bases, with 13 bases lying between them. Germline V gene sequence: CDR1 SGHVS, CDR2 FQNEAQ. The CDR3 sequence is CASSLEVGIGEQYF. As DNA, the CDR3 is TGTGCCAGCAGCTTAGAAGTAGGGATCGGCGAGCAGTACTTC.

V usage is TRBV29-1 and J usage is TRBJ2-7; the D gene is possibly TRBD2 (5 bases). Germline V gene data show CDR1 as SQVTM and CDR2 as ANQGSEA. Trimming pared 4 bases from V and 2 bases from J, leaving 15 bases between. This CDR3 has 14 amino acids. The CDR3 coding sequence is TGCAGCGTTGCTCTGCTAGCTACCACCTACGAGCAGTACTTC. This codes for CSVALLATTYEQYF.

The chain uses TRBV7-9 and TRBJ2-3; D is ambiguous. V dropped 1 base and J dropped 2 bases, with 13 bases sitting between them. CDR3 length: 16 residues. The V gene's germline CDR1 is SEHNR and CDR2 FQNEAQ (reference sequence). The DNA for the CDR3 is TGTGCCAGCAGCTTAGATTCTCCTAGACTCACAGATACGCAGTATTTT. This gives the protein CASSLDSPRLTDTQYF.

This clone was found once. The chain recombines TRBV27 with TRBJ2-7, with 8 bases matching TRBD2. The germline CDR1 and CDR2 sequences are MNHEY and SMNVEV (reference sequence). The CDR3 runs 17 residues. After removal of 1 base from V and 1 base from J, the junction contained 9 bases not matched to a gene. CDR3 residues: CASSLLGRGARSYEQYF. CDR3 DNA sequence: TGTGCCAGCAGTTTATTGGGGCGGGGGGCGCGTTCCTACGAGCAGTACTTC.

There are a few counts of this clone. The DNA for the CDR3 is TGTGCCAGCAGTTACAGCGGGGAAGTTGGTGAAAAACTGTTTTTT. Encoded protein: CASSYSGEVGEKLFF. The rearrangement uses TRBV6-5 and TRBJ1-4, with D hard to call. Deletions cut 2 bases from V and 7 bases from J, with 14 bases between. There are 15 residues in the CDR3. Germline CDR1 reads MNHEY; CDR2 reads SVGAGI.

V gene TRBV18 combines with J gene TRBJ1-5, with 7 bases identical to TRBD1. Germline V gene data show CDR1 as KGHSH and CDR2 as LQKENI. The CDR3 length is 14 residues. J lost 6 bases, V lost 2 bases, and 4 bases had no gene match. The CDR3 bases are TGTGCCAGCTCACCAAGGGGGCACGTTCAGCCCCAGCATTTT. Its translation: CASSPRGHVQPQHF.

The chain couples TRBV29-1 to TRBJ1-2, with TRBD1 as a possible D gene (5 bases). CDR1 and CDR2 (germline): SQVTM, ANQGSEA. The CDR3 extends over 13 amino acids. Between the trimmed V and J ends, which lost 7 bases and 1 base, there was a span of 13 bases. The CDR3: CSAAEGLNYGYTF. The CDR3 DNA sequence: TGCAGCGCCGCCGAGGGGCTTAACTATGGCTACACCTTC.

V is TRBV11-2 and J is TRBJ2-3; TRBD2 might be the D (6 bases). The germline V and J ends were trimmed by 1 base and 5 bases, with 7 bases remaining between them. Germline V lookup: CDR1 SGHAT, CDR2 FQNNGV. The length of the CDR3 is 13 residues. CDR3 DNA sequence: TGTGCCAGCAGCTTAGCGGGAGTAGATACGCAGTATTTT. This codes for CASSLAGVDTQYF.

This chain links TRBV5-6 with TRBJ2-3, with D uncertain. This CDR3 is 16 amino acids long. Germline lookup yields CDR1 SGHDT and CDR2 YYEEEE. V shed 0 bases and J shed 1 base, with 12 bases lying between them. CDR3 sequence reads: CASSLVWSRGTDTQYF. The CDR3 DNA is TGTGCCAGCAGCTTGGTGTGGTCGAGAGGCACAGATACGCAGTATTTT.